These T cell receptor beta chains were read from a single sample in a study of blood T cell repertoires in COVID-19. Method: immunoSEQ multiplex PCR; TCRdb's copy keeps in-frame clones and lacks some. Here the sample spans 150,000 to 160,000 clones, about four fifths being singletons. Sequencing was performed on peripheral blood. These receptors came from a man aged 60 to 69 with acute or convalescent COVID-19. Each CDR3 is given with its conserved first and last residue. A D gene is named only where the DNA matches it firmly. Some rows have no size entry. The others give once, few or many, or a class for an expanded clone.

cdr3_aa cdr3_nt v_call d_call j_call clone_size
CASSSQGSTDTQYF TGCGCCAGCAGCAGTCAGGGTAGCACAGATACGCAGTATTTT TRBV5-1 NA TRBJ2-3 NA
CSVGPGAFF TGCAGCGTTGGACCGGGGGCTTTCTTT TRBV29-1 NA TRBJ1-1 NA
CASSLSGGQSSNQPQHF TGCGCCAGCAGCCTCTCGGGAGGGCAGAGTAGCAATCAGCCCCAGCATTTT TRBV5-1 NA TRBJ1-5 NA
CASSPGRGLGEQYF TGTGCCAGCAGCCCCGGCAGGGGGCTGGGCGAGCAGTACTTC TRBV28 TRBD1 TRBJ2-7 once
CASSDSATNEKLFF TGTGCCAGCAGCGACAGTGCAACTAATGAAAAACTGTTTTTT TRBV9 NA TRBJ1-4 few
CASSPAGDHLYSTDTQYF TGTGCCAGCAGCCCGGCGGGAGACCACCTCTATAGCACAGATACGCAGTATTTT TRBV11-2 TRBD2 TRBJ2-3 NA
CASGLTGWQPQHF TGTGCTAGTGGTTTGACAGGGTGGCAGCCCCAGCATTTT TRBV12-5 NA TRBJ1-5 NA
CASSSQLEAVNSPLHF TGTGCCAGCAGTTCCCAACTGGAGGCAGTCAATTCACCCCTCCACTTT TRBV6-5 NA TRBJ1-6 NA
CASSSGGTSYETQYF TGCGCCAGCAGCTCCGGTGGGACTAGTTATGAGACCCAGTACTTC TRBV5-1 TRBD2 TRBJ2-5 NA
CASSLSGVMNTEAFF TGTGCCAGCAGCTTATCGGGGGTTATGAACACTGAAGCTTTCTTT TRBV7-3 NA TRBJ1-1 NA
CASSLRQANEKLFF TGTGCCAGCAGCTTACGACAGGCTAATGAAAAACTGTTTTTT TRBV13 NA TRBJ1-4 NA
CASSYLDSPSQKLFF TGTGCCAGCAGTTATCTGGACAGTCCCTCTCAAAAACTGTTTTTT TRBV6-6 NA TRBJ1-4 once
CASSLARVGGGGYTF TGTGCCAGCAGCTTAGCGAGGGTAGGGGGCGGTGGCTACACCTTC TRBV7-2 TRBD1 TRBJ1-2 NA
CASSQRGSQNYGYTF TGTGCCAGCAGCCAACGCGGGTCTCAGAACTATGGCTACACCTTC TRBV3-1/TRBV3-2 NA TRBJ1-2 few
CASSLQGNAGELFF TGTGCCAGCAGCCTACAGGGGAACGCCGGGGAGCTGTTTTTT TRBV7-3 TRBD1 TRBJ2-2 NA
CASSQEGGPNIQYF TGTGCCAGCAGCCAAGAAGGGGGTCCAAACATTCAGTACTTC TRBV3-1/TRBV3-2 NA TRBJ2-4 NA
CASSQDTGRNYGYTF TGCGCCAGCAGCCAAGACACAGGACGTAACTATGGCTACACCTTC TRBV4-3 NA TRBJ1-2 NA
CASSKVTGREAFF TGTGCCAGTAGTAAAGTAACAGGGCGCGAAGCTTTCTTT TRBV19 NA TRBJ1-1 NA
CASSYLGARADTQYF TGTGCCAGCAGTTACCTGGGGGCCAGGGCAGATACGCAGTATTTT TRBV6-5 NA TRBJ2-3 NA
CASSNALGGNYGYTF TGTGCCAGTAGCAACGCCCTGGGGGGAAACTATGGCTACACCTTC TRBV19 NA TRBJ1-2 NA
CASSPDRGFYEQYF TGTGCCAGCAGCCCCGACAGGGGATTCTACGAGCAGTACTTC TRBV7-2 TRBD1 TRBJ2-7 once
CASSQEAGQGKLFF TGCGCCAGCAGCCAAGAAGCCGGACAGGGAAAACTGTTTTTT TRBV4-3 TRBD1 TRBJ1-4 once
CASSLDSFTEAFF TGCGCCAGCAGCTTGGATAGTTTCACTGAAGCTTTCTTT TRBV5-1 NA TRBJ1-1 NA
CASSMWTGGNEQYF TGTGCCAGCAGCATGTGGACAGGGGGAAACGAGCAGTACTTC TRBV11-2 TRBD1 TRBJ2-7 NA
CASSQMEEQYF TGTGCCAGCAGCCAAATGGAGGAGCAGTACTTC TRBV3-1/TRBV3-2 NA TRBJ2-7 many
CATSRGNTGELFF TGTGCCACCAGTAGGGGGAACACCGGGGAGCTGTTTTTT TRBV24-1 NA TRBJ2-2 NA
CASTGGSNTGELFF TGTGCCAGTACCGGGGGATCGAACACCGGGGAGCTGTTTTTT TRBV19 NA TRBJ2-2 NA
CSAALLDTQYF TGCAGTGCTGCCTTACTGGATACGCAGTATTTT TRBV20-1 NA TRBJ2-3 NA
CASSLSGSHEQFF TGTGCCAGCAGCCTCAGCGGGAGCCATGAGCAGTTCTTC TRBV11-1 TRBD2 TRBJ2-1 NA
CASSLAWDSRSYNEQFF TGTGCCAGCAGCTTAGCGTGGGACAGCCGATCCTACAATGAGCAGTTCTTC TRBV7-8 TRBD1 TRBJ2-1 NA
CASSLSGYTEAFF TGTGCCAGCAGCCTTAGCGGGTACACTGAAGCTTTCTTT TRBV11-3 NA TRBJ1-1 NA
CAWSVRGGLYEQYF TGTGCCTGGAGTGTACGTGGGGGCCTCTACGAGCAGTACTTC TRBV30 NA TRBJ2-7 NA
CASSRSEGYYGYTF TGTGCCAGCAGTCGCTCCGAGGGCTACTATGGCTACACCTTC TRBV27 NA TRBJ1-2 once
CASSAPGGPGTGELFF TGTGCCAGCAGCGCCCCGGGGGGGCCGGGGACCGGGGAGCTGTTTTTT TRBV7-3 TRBD2 TRBJ2-2 once
CASSLGTSGDTQYF TGTGCCAGCAGCCTGGGGACTAGCGGGGATACGCAGTATTTT TRBV9 TRBD2 TRBJ2-3 NA
CASSQTVNQPQHF TGCGCCAGCAGCCAGACAGTCAATCAGCCCCAGCATTTT TRBV4-3 NA TRBJ1-5 NA
CASSEMYETGELFF TGTGCCAGCAGTGAAATGTACGAGACCGGGGAGCTGTTTTTT TRBV2 NA TRBJ2-2 NA
CASSQIKSSGELFF TGTGCCAGCAGCCAAATCAAAAGCTCCGGGGAGCTGTTTTTT TRBV4-2 NA TRBJ2-2 few
CASSLDSSAGGPQHF TGCGCCAGCAGCTTGGATTCGTCTGCAGGGGGGCCCCAGCATTTT TRBV5-1 TRBD1 TRBJ1-5 once
CASSSVEGYEQYF TGTGCCAGCAGTTCAGTGGAGGGTTACGAGCAGTACTTC TRBV6-5 NA TRBJ2-7 NA
CASSTHRDRGGPGYEQFF TGTGCCAGTAGTACCCACCGGGACAGGGGGGGACCGGGGTATGAGCAGTTCTTC TRBV19 TRBD1 TRBJ2-1 NA
CASSQSTDTQYF TGTGCCAGCAGCCAGAGCACAGATACGCAGTATTTT TRBV6-6 NA TRBJ2-3 NA
CASSEFLTGVIETQYF TGCGCCAGCAGCGAATTCTTAACAGGGGTGATAGAGACCCAGTACTTC TRBV5-1 TRBD1 TRBJ2-5 NA
CASSIGREETQYF TGTGCCAGTAGTATCGGCCGGGAAGAGACCCAGTACTTC TRBV19 NA TRBJ2-5 NA
CANLTGSQETQYF TGCGCCAACCTGACAGGGTCCCAAGAGACCCAGTACTTC TRBV10-1 TRBD1 TRBJ2-5 NA
CASSLGGRPQETQYF TGTGCCAGCAGCTTGGGGGGCAGGCCCCAAGAGACCCAGTACTTC TRBV5-4 NA TRBJ2-5 NA
CASSYDGPRGTEAFF TGTGCCAGCAGTTACGACGGTCCCAGGGGTACTGAAGCTTTCTTT TRBV6-6 NA TRBJ1-1 NA
CASRAAQGAGGELFF TGTGCCAGCAGAGCCGCGCAGGGGGCCGGCGGGGAGCTGTTTTTT TRBV27 TRBD1 TRBJ2-2 once
CASSLNHQPTVQETQYF TGTGCCAGCAGCTTAAACCATCAACCGACAGTCCAAGAGACCCAGTACTTC TRBV7-2 NA TRBJ2-5 NA